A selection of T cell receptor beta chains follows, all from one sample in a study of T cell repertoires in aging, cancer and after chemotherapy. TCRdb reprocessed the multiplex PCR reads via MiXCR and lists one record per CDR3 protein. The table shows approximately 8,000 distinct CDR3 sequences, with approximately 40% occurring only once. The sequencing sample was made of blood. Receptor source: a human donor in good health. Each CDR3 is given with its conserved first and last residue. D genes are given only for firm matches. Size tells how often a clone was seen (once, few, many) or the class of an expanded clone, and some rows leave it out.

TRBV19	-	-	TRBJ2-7	TGTGCCAGTGGCAATCCGGGACGCAGCTCCTACGAGCAGTACTTC	CASGNPGRSSYEQYF
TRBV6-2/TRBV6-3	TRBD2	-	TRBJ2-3	TGTGCCAGCAGTCGACCTTTTAGCGGGGGGAGCACAGATACGCAGTATTTT	CASSRPFSGGSTDTQYF
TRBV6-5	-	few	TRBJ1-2	TGTGCCAGCAGCCCTCGGCGGGGGAGCTATGCTAACTATGGCTACACCTTC	CASSPRRGSYANYGYTF
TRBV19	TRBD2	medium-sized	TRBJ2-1	TGTGCCAGCCAGCGGGGGGCCTACAATGAGCAGTTCTTC	CASQRGAYNEQFF
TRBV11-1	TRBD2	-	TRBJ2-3	TGTGCCAGCAGCTCGATCCGTGGGGGGGTCAGCACAGATACGCAGTATTTT	CASSSIRGGVSTDTQYF
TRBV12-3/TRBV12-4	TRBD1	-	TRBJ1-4	TGTGCCAGCAGTTCGGGACAGGGGATTAATGAAAAACTGTTTTTT	CASSSGQGINEKLFF
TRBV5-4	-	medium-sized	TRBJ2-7	TGTGCCAGCAGCCCCGGCGGGGGACAGCGGCTCTCCTACGAGCAGTACTTC	CASSPGGGQRLSYEQYF
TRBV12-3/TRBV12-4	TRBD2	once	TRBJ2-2	TGTGCCAGCAGTTCCCGGGGGGTCGCCGGGGAGCTGTTTTTT	CASSSRGVAGELFF
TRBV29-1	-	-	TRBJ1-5	TGCAGCGTTGGGGGTGCAGGGGATCAGCCCCAGCATTTT	CSVGGAGDQPQHF
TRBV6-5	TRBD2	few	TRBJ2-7	TGTGCCAGCAGTTACTCTTTGCGGGAGGGTTACGAGCAGTACTTC	CASSYSLREGYEQYF
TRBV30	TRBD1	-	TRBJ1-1	TGTGCCTGGAGTTCGGGCAGGGGGCGAACTGAAGCTTTCTTT	CAWSSGRGRTEAFF
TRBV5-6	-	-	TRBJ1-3	TGTGCCAGCAGCTTGGCTTCCGCAAGCTCTGGAAACACCATATATTTT	CASSLASASSGNTIYF
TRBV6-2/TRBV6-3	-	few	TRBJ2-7	TGTGCCAGCAACCCGGGGGAGGTTTACGAGCAGTACTTC	CASNPGEVYEQYF
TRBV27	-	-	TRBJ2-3	TGTGCCAGCAGTTTAGTCGTCGGCACAGATACGCAGTATTTT	CASSLVVGTDTQYF
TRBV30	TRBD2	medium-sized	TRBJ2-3	TGTGCCTGGACCGGACCCCGAGCGGGAGTCACCCGCTTGGCGCAGTATTTT	CAWTGPRAGVTRLAQYF
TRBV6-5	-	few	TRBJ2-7	TGTGCCAGCAGTTGGACAGTCTACGAGCAGTACTTC	CASSWTVYEQYF
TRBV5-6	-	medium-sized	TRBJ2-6	TGTGCCAGCCTGTCGGGGGTTCGTTTCTCTGGGGCCAACGTCCTGACTTTC	CASLSGVRFSGANVLTF
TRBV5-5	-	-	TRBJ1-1	TGTGCCAGCACTGTGAGTCCCCTGAACACTGAAGCTTTCTTT	CASTVSPLNTEAFF
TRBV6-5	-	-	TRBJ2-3	TGTGCCAGCAGTTCCCGTCCGAGCACAGATACGCAGTATTTT	CASSSRPSTDTQYF
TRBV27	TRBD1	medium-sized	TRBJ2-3	TGTGCCAGCACCGGCCAGGGGGCACCCCACACAGATACGCAGTATTTT	CASTGQGAPHTDTQYF
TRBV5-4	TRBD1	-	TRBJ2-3	TGTGCCAGCAGCTTGAATCCCACGACAGGGGGCCTTGATACGCAGTATTTT	CASSLNPTTGGLDTQYF
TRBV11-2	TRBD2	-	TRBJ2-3	TGTGCCAGCAGCCCCCTAGGGACTAGCGGCACAGATACGCAGTATTTT	CASSPLGTSGTDTQYF
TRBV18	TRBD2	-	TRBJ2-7	TGTGCCAGCTCATCCGGGACTAGAAACGAGCAGTACTTC	CASSSGTRNEQYF
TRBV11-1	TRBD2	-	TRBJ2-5	TGTGCCAGCGGGACCAGCGGGGGGGCCCTAGAGACCCAGTACTTC	CASGTSGGALETQYF
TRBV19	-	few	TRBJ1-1	TGTGCCAGTACCGCCCCACGTGAAGCTTTCTTT	CASTAPREAFF
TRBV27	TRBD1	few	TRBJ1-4	TGTGCCAGCAGTTCCTTGGGCAGGGGGACAGGAAAACTGTTTTTT	CASSSLGRGTGKLFF
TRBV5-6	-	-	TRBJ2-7	TGTGCCAGCAGCTTAGGGGGGTGGGGCGAGCAGTACTTC	CASSLGGWGEQYF
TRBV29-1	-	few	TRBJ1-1	TGCACCTTCTACGGGCAGGTCGGCACTGAAGCTTTCTTT	CTFYGQVGTEAFF
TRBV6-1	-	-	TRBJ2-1	TGTGCCAGCAGTGAAATTGCGGGGAACAATGAGCAGTTCTTC	CASSEIAGNNEQFF
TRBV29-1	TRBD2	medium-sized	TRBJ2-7	TGCAGCGTTGAGGGGCGACTAGCGGGAGGCTCCTACGAGCAGTACTTC	CSVEGRLAGGSYEQYF